This T cell receptor (beta chain) was found in a study of blood T cell repertoires in COVID-19 (dated by TCRdb to between 2020 and 2021). About the full investigation: The collaborator samples originated in the United States, Italy and Spain and spanned the acute and convalescent phases of COVID-19. Sample metadata almost always included a de-identified subject ID, COVID-19 status, age in years and sex. The dataset comprised deeply sampled blood TCRbeta repertoires from subjects exposed to, actively infected with, or recovered from COVID-19. The prospective study material was composed of cDNA or gDNA derived from T cells, B-cell-depleted T cells, or PBMCs. The repertoires were released in a freely available public database meant as a resource for research on the immune response to SARS-CoV-2. Where HLA class I and class II types were available, the types were taken from metadata supplied by the sample provider, not from assay-based typing. The samples were drawn from the first 160 participants of the ongoing ImmuneRACE study and from 1,254 subjects provided by 6 global collaborators.

At one collaborating source in Seattle, patients were enrolled during active infection and were followed longitudinally through the course of disease. Whole blood was collected in K2EDTA tubes by collaborating institutions according to the institutions' own protocols. For TCRbeta analysis, collaborator samples were shipped as frozen whole blood, as isolated PBMCs, or as DNA extracted from either sample type. The study at large found these results: The amount of clinical and demographic metadata varied by source and participant and was provided uncurated.

From the cysteine through the phenylalanine, the CDR3 covers 16 amino acids. The retained sequence is limited to the CDR3, 48 bases, with the frame set at the first base. The V end gives up 4 bases and the J end 12 bases, leaving 14 bases in the junction not matched to a gene. The germline V gene sets CDR1 to MNHEY and CDR2 to SVGAGI. The immunoSEQ Assay, a bias-controlled multiplex PCR, was used to amplify TCRbeta CDR3 regions from genomic DNA. As for the authors' bioinformatics: The number of nucleated cells in each sample was estimated from the amplification of reference gene primers within the assay. To quantify the absolute abundance of each unique TCRbeta CDR3 rearrangement, sequence reads were collapsed and filtered. For each sample, productive Simpson clonality was calculated as the square root of Simpson's diversity index over productive rearrangements. This is the immuneACCESS table as TCRdb keeps it, with only in-frame sequences that have V and J called. A part of the clones is gone; compared with another copy, unresolved V genes explain less than half, and the rest is unexplained. The V and J calls and clone size come from that table; D and trimming were worked out from the DNA. Present in this sample are 250,000 to 350,000 clones, approximately 88% of which were seen just once. Jointly, the top ten make up roughly 1.6% of the sample.

Worth noting for this clone: Its antigen remains unidentified. Within one base of it there is no much larger clone, and no base qualities were kept.

The sample consisted of peripheral blood. This receptor was identified in a human donor with COVID-19, enrolled during active disease. The donor label of this sample is uncertain. The V and J segments used are TRBV6-5 and TRBJ2-7; 14 of the junction bases match TRBD2. The DNA sequence is as follows: TGTGCCAGCAGTTTGTCCGCTGGACTAGCGGGAGGCTATCGGTACTTC. It is translated as CASSLSAGLAGGYRYF.